The TCR beta chain described here comes from a study of blood T cell repertoires in COVID-19. Some clones are missing from TCRdb's copy, which holds only in-frame ones; the method was immunoSEQ multiplex PCR. The sample lists tens of thousands of clones, more than 80% occurring once. The CDR3 runs 16 residues. Trimming cost V 4 bases and J 7 bases; bases outside gene matches: 11. CDR1 KGHDR and CDR2 SFDVKD come from the germline V gene. The V gene is TRBV24-1, the J gene TRBJ2-1, with 8 bases aligning to TRBD2. Sequenced input: peripheral blood. The clonotype comes from a woman older than 75 with acute or convalescent COVID-19. The CDR3 sequence: CATSDAGRGGRNEQFF. CDR3 nucleotide sequence: TGTGCCACCAGTGACGCGGGACGGGGGGGCCGAAATGAGCAGTTCTTC.